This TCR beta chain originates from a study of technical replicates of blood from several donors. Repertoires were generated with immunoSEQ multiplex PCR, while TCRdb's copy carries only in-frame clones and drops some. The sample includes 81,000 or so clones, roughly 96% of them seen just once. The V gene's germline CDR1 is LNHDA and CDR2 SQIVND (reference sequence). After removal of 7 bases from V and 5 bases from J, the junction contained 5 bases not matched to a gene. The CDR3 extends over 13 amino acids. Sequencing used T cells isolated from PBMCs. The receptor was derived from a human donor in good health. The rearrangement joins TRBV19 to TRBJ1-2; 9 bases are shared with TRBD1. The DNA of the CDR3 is TGTGCCAGTATGGGACAGGGAGTATATGGCTACACCTTC. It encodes CASMGQGVYGYTF.